This T cell receptor beta chain derives from a study of neurological immune-mediated disorders. This clonotype was counted ten times or more. A read error may produce the germline difference seen at one junction end. TCRdb re-called the 5' RACE reads through MiXCR, storing one row per CDR3 protein. The table records 50,000 or so distinct CDR3 sequences, approximately 3.5% of them present only once. Looked up from germline, CDR1 is MGHRA and CDR2 is YSYEKL. The CDR3 is 15 amino acids. This chain links TRBV4-1 with TRBJ1-5; D ambiguous. This clonotype was sampled from a man aged 35-49 years with multiple sclerosis. The sequenced sample consisted of PBMCs. This CDR3 is CASSQDFLIGQPQNF. Here the CDR3 DNA reads TGCGCCAGCAGCCAAGATTTTTTGATAGGGCAGCCCCAGAATTTT.